Shown below are 10 T cell receptor beta chains from a single sample sequenced in a study of shared clonotypes between healthy human individuals. The naive CD8 fraction comprised CD45RO-negative cells positively selected for CCR7 and excluded terminally differentiated effector memory CD45RA+ cells. Method: immunoSEQ multiplex PCR; TCRdb's copy keeps in-frame clones and lacks some. Of over 2 million clones in the sample, just under 95% were seen once. Sequenced material: naive CD8+ T cells sorted from blood. These TCRs come from a man between 18 and 29 years old in good health.

The CDR3 region is CASSPTPETGSWETQYF. CDR3 bases: TGTGCCAGCAGTCCGACACCCGAGACAGGGTCCTGGGAGACCCAGTACTTC. The chain links TRBV25-1 to TRBJ2-5; TRBD1 agrees at 7 bases. V shed 5 bases, J shed 5 bases, and the junction held 17 bases outside the gene matches. The CDR3 runs 17 residues. Germline loops: CDR1 MGHDK, CDR2 SYGVNS.

The genes are TRBV5-1 and TRBJ2-2, with D maybe TRBD1 (6 bases). Germline assignment: CDR1 SGHRS and CDR2 YFSETQ. V was clipped by 2 bases and J by 1 base, with 6 bases between them. The CDR3 runs 14 residues. CDR3 loop: CASSLQGNTGELFF. The DNA of the CDR3 is TGCGCCAGCAGCTTACAGGGGAACACCGGGGAGCTGTTTTTT. Filled out from reference TRBV5-1 and TRBJ2-2, the complete variable domain reads KAGVTQTPRYLIKTRGQQVTLSCSPISGHRSVSWYQQTPGQGLQFLFEYFSETQRNKGNFPGRFSGRQFSNSRSEMNVSTLELGDSALYLCASSLQGNTGELFFGEGSRLTVL.

The chain combines TRBV9 with TRBJ1-2; 7 bases are shared with TRBD1. Per germline, CDR1 SGDLS and CDR2 YYNGEE. The CDR3 has 19 amino acids. The trim removed 2 bases at V and 4 bases at J, leaving 20 bases unmatched. This CDR3 is CASSVPNPPQGSRSYGYTF. As DNA, the CDR3 is TGTGCCAGCAGCGTTCCTAATCCACCACAGGGGTCTCGGTCCTATGGCTACACCTTC.

The V and J genes are TRBV13 and TRBJ2-1; 13 positions agree with TRBD2. V lost 2 bases to trimming and J lost 6 bases; unmatched junction nucleotides: 4. The CDR3 spans 16 residues. CDR1 is PRHDT and CDR2 is FYEKMQ in the germline V gene (reference sequence). For the CDR3, the DNA is TGTGCCAGCAGCTTAAACGGACTAGCGGGGGTCAATGAGCAGTTCTTC. It encodes CASSLNGLAGVNEQFF. Full variable domain (outside the CDR3, taken from reference TRBV13 and TRBJ2-1): AAGVIQSPRHLIKEKRETATLKCYPIPRHDTVYWYQQGPGQDPQFLISFYEKMQSDKGSIPDRFSAQQFSDYHSELNMSSLELGDSALYFCASSLNGLAGVNEQFFGPGTRLTVL.

V is TRBV13 and J is TRBJ1-1; 11 nucleotides agree with TRBD1. Germline V gene lookup returns CDR1 PRHDT and CDR2 FYEKMQ (reference sequence). The CDR3 runs to 15 residues. V lost 4 bases, J lost 4 bases, and 5 bases stayed unmatched. DNA for the CDR3: TGTGCCAGCAGCTCCGGGACAGGGGGTTTCACTGAAGCTTTCTTT. This codes for CASSSGTGGFTEAFF.

This chain uses TRBV7-2 with TRBJ2-1; D perhaps matches TRBD1 (5 bases). V lost 1 base to trimming and J lost 4 bases, with 11 bases between them. This CDR3 contains 15 residues. CDR1 and CDR2 (germline): SGHTA, FQGNSA. In DNA, the CDR3 is TGTGCCAGCAGCTTAGATGGGGCGTGGTACAATGAGCAGTTCTTC. Translation: CASSLDGAWYNEQFF.

The V and J genes are TRBV4-2 and TRBJ1-1; a possible D gene is TRBD1 (5 bases). CDR1 LGHNA and CDR2 YNFKEQ come from the germline V gene. The length of the CDR3 is 14 residues. V was shortened by 5 bases and J by 5 bases, with 15 bases between the two germline ends. In nucleotides, the CDR3 is TGTGCCAGCAGCTTTAGGGAGGAGGGGACTGAAGCTTTCTTT. This codes for CASSFREEGTEAFF.

The chain employs TRBV6-6 and TRBJ1-1; no definite D call. The V and J ends lost 5 bases and 1 base respectively, with 2 bases between them. The CDR3 sequence is 11 residues long. Germline loops: CDR1 MNHNY, CDR2 SVGAGI (reference sequence). As DNA, the CDR3 is TGTGCCAGCAGTCCGAACACTGAAGCTTTCTTT. It specifies CASSPNTEAFF.

To note about this clone: Other DNA sequences in the same sample also yield this CDR3. The chain uses TRBV27 and TRBJ2-5; 13 nucleotides line up with TRBD2. Germline V gene data show CDR1 as MNHEY and CDR2 as SMNVEV (reference sequence). CDR3 size: 14 residues. V lost 6 bases, J lost 5 bases, and 3 bases stayed unmatched. The CDR3 spells CASRPGLAGETQYF. For the CDR3, the DNA is TGTGCCAGCAGACCGGGACTAGCGGGGGAGACCCAGTACTTC.

This clone was detected once. The rearrangement uses TRBV7-2 and TRBJ2-7, with 9 bases fitting TRBD2. Germline V gene sequence: CDR1 SGHTA, CDR2 FQGNSA. With V trimmed by 5 bases and J by 3 bases, 5 bases remained unmatched. This CDR3 comprises 14 residues. CDR3 bases: TGTGCCAGCAGCCCGACGACTAGCGGCTACGAGCAGTACTTC. Encoded protein: CASSPTTSGYEQYF.